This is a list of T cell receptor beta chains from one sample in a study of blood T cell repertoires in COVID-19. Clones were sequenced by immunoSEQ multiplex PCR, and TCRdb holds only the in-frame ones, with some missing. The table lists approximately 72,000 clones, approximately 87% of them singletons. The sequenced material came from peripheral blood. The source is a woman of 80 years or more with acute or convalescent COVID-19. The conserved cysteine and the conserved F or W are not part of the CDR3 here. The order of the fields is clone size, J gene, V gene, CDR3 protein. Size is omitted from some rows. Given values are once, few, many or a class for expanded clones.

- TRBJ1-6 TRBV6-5 ASSEGQGYNSPLH
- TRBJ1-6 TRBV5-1 ASSSRVDNSPLH
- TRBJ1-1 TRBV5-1 ASSFTAGTEAF
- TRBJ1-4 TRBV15 ATSRPTTGTNEKLF
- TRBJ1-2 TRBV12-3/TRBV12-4 ASSYRGLGGYT
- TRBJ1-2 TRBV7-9 ASSRAEGSYGYT
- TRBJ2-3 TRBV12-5 ASGLLRADTQY
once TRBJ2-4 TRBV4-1 ASSQGGQGYGIQY
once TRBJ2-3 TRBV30 AWSRAGATDTQY
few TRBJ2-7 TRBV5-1 ASSLQERSTYEQY
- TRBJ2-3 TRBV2 ASGRDGAGAGTDTQY
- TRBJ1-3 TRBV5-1 ASSPRGGAVGNTIY
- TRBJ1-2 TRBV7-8 ASSLGTTGDYYGYT
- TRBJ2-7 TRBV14 ASSPHTTFSYEQY
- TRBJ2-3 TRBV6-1 ASSERGGSTDTQY
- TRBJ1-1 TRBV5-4 ASSYITGTEAF
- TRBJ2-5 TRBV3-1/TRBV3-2 ASWGGTSQETQY
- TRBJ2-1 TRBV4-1 ASRTSGENEQF
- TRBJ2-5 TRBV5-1 ASSLGQGIETQY
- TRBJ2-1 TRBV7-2 ASSLVGAGGSNEQF
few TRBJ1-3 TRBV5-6 ASSPGQGFSSGNTIY
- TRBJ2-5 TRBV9 ASSVGLSGGLGETQY
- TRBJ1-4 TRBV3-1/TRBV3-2 ASQPQGEEKLF
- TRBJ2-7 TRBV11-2 ASSLRGATSGRDKQY
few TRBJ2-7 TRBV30 AWSRDRSYEQY
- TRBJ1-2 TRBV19 ASSISVGDYGYT
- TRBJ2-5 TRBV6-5 ASSYSRGPETQY
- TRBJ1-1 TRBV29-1 SAKPQGGNTEAF
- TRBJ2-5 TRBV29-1 SVYITQETQY
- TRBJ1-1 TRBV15 ATSRGHIGGTANTEAF
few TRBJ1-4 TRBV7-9 ASSPWGQGTNEKLF
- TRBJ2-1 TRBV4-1 ASSPGASGGAPYNEQF
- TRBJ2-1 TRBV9 ASSARGQGWNEQF
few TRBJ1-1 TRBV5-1 ASSLRTGGITEAF
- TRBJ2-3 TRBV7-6 ASSLANGPAVDTQY
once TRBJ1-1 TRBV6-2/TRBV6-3 ASSSHAAGNTEAF
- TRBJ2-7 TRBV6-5 ASNQLAGVAYEQY
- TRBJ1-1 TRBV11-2 ASSSTGGWTEAF
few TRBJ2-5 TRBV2 ASRLSAGEETQY
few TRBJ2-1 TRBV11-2 ASSREGDEQF
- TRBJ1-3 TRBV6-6 ASSQGLLSGNTIY
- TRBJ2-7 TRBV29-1 SAAADRAHEQY
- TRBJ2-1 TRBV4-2 ASSQGEAEYEQF
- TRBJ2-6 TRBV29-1 SVGTGSSGANVLT
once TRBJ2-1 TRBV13 ASSLVVGRGYNEQF
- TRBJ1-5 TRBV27 ASSLRTDTFNQPQH